Below, one TCR beta chain is given with its context. It lacks a known antigen. It has no much larger one-base neighbor in the sample; base qualities were not kept. In the prospective study, participants were roughly 18 to 95 years old, resided in about two dozen geographic areas of the United States, and were enrolled through a virtual design. To assign participants to cohorts, the prospective study relied on clinical history that participants themselves reported in a screening survey and a study questionnaire. For ImmuneRACE Cohort 3, a participant was defined as recovered based on two consecutive negative NP/OP PCR tests, clearance by a healthcare professional, or resolution of symptoms. In the prospective study, whole blood, serum and a nasopharyngeal or oropharyngeal swab were collected from each participant by mobile phlebotomists. Additional blood draws and questionnaires over an approximately two-month period could optionally be provided by prospective study participants. Blood samples from the prospective study were shipped frozen or at room temperature prior to DNA extraction.

The immunoSEQ Assay, a bias-controlled multiplex PCR, was used to amplify TCRbeta CDR3 regions from genomic DNA. As for the original processing: The number of nucleated cells in each sample was estimated from the amplification of reference gene primers within the assay. Sequence reads were collapsed and filtered to measure the absolute abundance of every unique TCRbeta CDR3 rearrangement. For each sample, productive Simpson clonality was calculated by taking the square root of Simpson's diversity index across productive rearrangements. TCRdb re-hosts the immuneACCESS table, in-frame sequences only. Its copies lack some clones; in the studies checked, an unresolved V gene accounts for under half of them, and the cause for the rest is not known. The V and J calls and clone size were taken over from that table, and D and trimming were inferred from the DNA. This sample has roughly 250,000 clones in its table, and more than 75% of those were observed once. Of the sample, roughly 1.6% falls within the top ten clones.

The data are from a study of blood T cell repertoires in COVID-19 (dated by TCRdb to about 2020). At the level of the whole study: The collaborator samples originated in the United States, Italy and Spain and spanned the acute and convalescent phases of COVID-19. The prospective study material was composed of cDNA or gDNA derived from T cells, B-cell-depleted T cells, or PBMCs. The dataset comprised deeply sampled blood TCRbeta repertoires from subjects exposed to, actively infected with, or recovered from COVID-19. The repertoires were released in a freely available public database intended as a resource for research on the immune response to SARS-CoV-2. The samples were drawn from the first 160 participants of the ongoing ImmuneRACE study and from over a thousand subjects provided by 6 global collaborators. Sample metadata almost always included a de-identified subject ID, COVID-19 status, age in years and sex. Where HLA class I and class II types were available, the types were taken from metadata supplied by the sample provider, not from assay-based typing. The investigation overall reported the following: Clinical and demographic metadata were provided uncurated, with the amount varying by source and participant.

Including the terminal cysteine and phenylalanine, the CDR3 comprises 16 residues. Kept here is only the CDR3 DNA, which spans 48 bases and is read in frame from base 1. Per the germline V gene (reference sequence), SGHKS is the CDR1 and YYEKEE is the CDR2. V is cut back by 4 bases and J by 3 bases, with 4 bases in the junction unmatched. The chain uses TRBV5-5 and TRBJ2-1; 13 of the junction bases match TRBD2. Sequencing input: PBMCs or T cells enriched from blood (not recorded which). The receptor was isolated from a woman between 45 and 65 years old who had recovered from COVID-19. The CDR3 reads as follows: CASSLRTSGSYNEQFF. The DNA sequence follows: TGTGCCAGCAGCCTGAGGACTAGCGGGAGCTACAATGAGCAGTTCTTC. Supplemented by the reference TRBV5-5 and TRBJ2-1 proteins around the CDR3, the complete variable domain is DAGVTQSPTHLIKTRGQQVTLRCSPISGHKSVSWYQQVLGQGPQFIFQYYEKEERGRGNFPDRFSARQFPNYSSELNVNALLLGDSALYLCASSLRTSGSYNEQFFGPGTRLTVL.